This TCR beta chain originates from a study of T-cell reconstitution after alpha-beta-depleted transplantation in children (dated by TCRdb to the mid-2010s). Looking at the study overall: The study quantitatively tracked T-cell immune reconstitution after TCRalphabeta/CD19-depleted allogeneic hematopoietic cell transplantation in children using TCR repertoire profiling.

This clonotype was seen many times. The specificity of this receptor is unknown. No qualities accompany the bases; no much larger clone lies one base away. The library was generated by PCR. Sequencing instrument: Illumina HiSeq 2500. TCR libraries were prepared with molecular barcoding, using unique molecular identifiers to normalize TCRbeta repertoire quantification. TCRdb itself trimmed the public reads at Q25 with fastp, ran MiXCR and retained productive beta chains. Here each entry gathers all rows of one CDR3 protein and keeps the most common genes and DNA. The sample contains a few hundred thousand distinct CDR3 sequences, approximately 9% of them found a single time. The ten largest clones capture 5% to 7% of the sample. V and J are truncated by 4 bases and 2 bases respectively, leaving an intervening sequence of 14 bases. Spanning cysteine to phenylalanine, the CDR3 consists of 15 amino acids. Only the CDR3 part of the read is kept: 45 bases, read in frame from the first base. In the germline V gene, CDR1 corresponds to SGHRS and CDR2 to YFSETQ.

Recombination linked TRBV5-1 to TRBJ2-3, with no reliable assignment of the D segment. The TCR originated in a human donor who donated a stem cell graft to a child with acute lymphoblastic leukemia. This specimen consisted of PBMCs from the stem cell graft donor, obtained from the stem cell graft. Here is the DNA: TGCGCCAGCAGCCCGAGGAGAACCTCCACAGATACGCAGTATTTT. Translated, it gives CASSPRRTSTDTQYF.